These T cell receptor beta chains were read from a single sample in a study of blood T cells in healthy people across ages. TCRdb recomputed calls from the 5' RACE reads with MiXCR, one row per CDR3 protein. Here the sample spans about 1.4 million distinct CDR3 sequences, around 59% being singletons. Specimen: blood. Source of these receptors: a man aged 18-30 years in good health. Both conserved end residues are part of each CDR3. The order of the fields is D gene, CDR3 length, V gene, J gene, clone size, CDR3 DNA, CDR3 protein. D genes are given only for firm matches. Some rows have no size entry. The others give once, few or many, or a class for an expanded clone.

D: NA; length: 11; V: TRBV7-9; J: TRBJ2-1; size: NA; DNA: TGTGCCAGCACCCCGGAGACTCAGCAGTTCTTC; CDR3: CASTPETQQFF
D: TRBD2; length: 18; V: TRBV11-2; J: TRBJ2-1; size: NA; DNA: TGTGCCAGCAGCTCCCCTCGGACCGAAGCGGGAATGGGTAATGAGCAGTTCTTC; CDR3: CASSSPRTEAGMGNEQFF
D: NA; length: 15; V: TRBV27; J: TRBJ2-7; size: few; DNA: TGTGCCAGCAGTTCCCACCGGCAGGGATTGTACGAGCAGTACTTC; CDR3: CASSSHRQGLYEQYF
D: NA; length: 16; V: TRBV6-5; J: TRBJ1-2; size: few; DNA: TGTGCCAGCAGTTACGGGGAGGCAGGACCTAACTATGGCTACACCTTC; CDR3: CASSYGEAGPNYGYTF
D: TRBD1; length: 16; V: TRBV5-1; J: TRBJ2-1; size: NA; DNA: TGCGCCAGCAGCAATATCGACAGGGGAGGTTGGTATGAGCAGTTCTTC; CDR3: CASSNIDRGGWYEQFF
D: TRBD1; length: 15; V: TRBV5-1; J: TRBJ1-5; size: NA; DNA: TGCGCCAGCAGCTCGGGGGACAGCTCAAATCAGCCCCAGCATTTT; CDR3: CASSSGDSSNQPQHF
D: TRBD2; length: 15; V: TRBV20-1; J: TRBJ2-3; size: NA; DNA: TGCAGTAATAGACTAGCGGGGGGTAGCACAGATACGCAGTATTTT; CDR3: CSNRLAGGSTDTQYF
D: NA; length: 16; V: TRBV10-3; J: TRBJ1-5; size: NA; DNA: TGTGCCATCAGTGAGTCGTTCAGGCAGGGCAATCAGCCCCAGCATTTT; CDR3: CAISESFRQGNQPQHF
D: NA; length: 15; V: TRBV5-1; J: TRBJ2-3; size: NA; DNA: TGCGCCAGCAGCTTGGCCAAACAGGGCACAGATACGCAGTATTTT; CDR3: CASSLAKQGTDTQYF
D: NA; length: 15; V: TRBV5-4; J: TRBJ2-7; size: NA; DNA: TGTGCCAGCAGCTTGGCGGGAACATCGGACGACGAGCAGTACTTC; CDR3: CASSLAGTSDDEQYF
D: NA; length: 11; V: TRBV20-1; J: TRBJ2-1; size: once; DNA: TGCAGTGCTAGTGGAAACTACGAGCAGTTCTTC; CDR3: CSASGNYEQFF
D: TRBD1; length: 13; V: TRBV7-9; J: TRBJ2-1; size: NA; DNA: TGTGCCAGCAGCCTGGGGACAGGTCTTGAGCAGTTCTTC; CDR3: CASSLGTGLEQFF
D: NA; length: 14; V: TRBV9; J: TRBJ1-1; size: NA; DNA: TGTGCCAGCAGCGTATGGGCCTCGAACACTGAAGCTTTCTTT; CDR3: CASSVWASNTEAFF
D: NA; length: 12; V: TRBV29-1; J: TRBJ2-7; size: few; DNA: TGCAGCGTCCAAAGGGGGGCCTACGAGCAGTACTTC; CDR3: CSVQRGAYEQYF
D: TRBD2; length: 17; V: TRBV25-1; J: TRBJ2-3; size: NA; DNA: TGTGCCAGCAGTGATCGGACTAGCGGGAGCTTCACAGATGCGCAGTATTTT; CDR3: CASSDRTSGSFTDAQYF
D: NA; length: 18; V: TRBV6-1; J: TRBJ2-2; size: NA; DNA: TGTGCCAGCAGTAGCCCCTCGTTGTGGGGCAGGGACACCGGGGAGCTGTTTTTT; CDR3: CASSSPSLWGRDTGELFF
D: TRBD2; length: 17; V: TRBV7-2; J: TRBJ2-3; size: NA; DNA: TGTGCCAGCAGTTATAGACTAGCGGGGGGACATTTAGATACGCAGTATTTT; CDR3: CASSYRLAGGHLDTQYF
D: TRBD2; length: 15; V: TRBV30; J: TRBJ2-1; size: NA; DNA: TGTGCCTGGAACCCACTAGCGGGAGTAGGAAATGAGCAGTTCTTC; CDR3: CAWNPLAGVGNEQFF
D: TRBD1; length: 18; V: TRBV10-3; J: TRBJ1-2; size: once; DNA: TGTGCCATCAGTGAGTCTTGGACAGGACTTCGCGGGCCAGCTGGCTACACCTTC; CDR3: CAISESWTGLRGPAGYTF
D: TRBD1; length: 16; V: TRBV12-3/TRBV12-4; J: TRBJ1-1; size: once; DNA: TGTGCCAGCAGTGTCCCGGGACAGGGGACGGTGGGGGTAGCTTTCTTT; CDR3: CASSVPGQGTVGVAFF
D: NA; length: 14; V: TRBV28; J: TRBJ2-6; size: NA; DNA: TGTGCCAGCGCTGGTAGCTCTGGGGCCAACGTCCTGACTTTC; CDR3: CASAGSSGANVLTF
D: TRBD2; length: 17; V: TRBV7-7; J: TRBJ2-1; size: NA; DNA: TGTGCCAGCAGCTCGGGACTAGCGGGAGTGGGTTCGGATGAGCAGTTCTTC; CDR3: CASSSGLAGVGSDEQFF
D: TRBD1; length: 16; V: TRBV4-1; J: TRBJ1-5; size: NA; DNA: TGCGCCAGCAGCCAAGATCCGGGACAGGGGGTGTGGCCCCAGCATTTT; CDR3: CASSQDPGQGVWPQHF
D: NA; length: 12; V: TRBV2; J: TRBJ2-1; size: NA; DNA: TGTGCCAGCGTCAGGGCCGACAATGAGCAGTTCTTC; CDR3: CASVRADNEQFF
D: NA; length: 15; V: TRBV7-9; J: TRBJ2-1; size: NA; DNA: TGTGCCGGCAGCCCCGTCGGGGTAACGAACAATGAGCAGTTCTTC; CDR3: CAGSPVGVTNNEQFF
D: NA; length: 14; V: TRBV6-5; J: TRBJ2-3; size: NA; DNA: TGTGCCACTCACCTCGGGGGCGCGACAGATACGCAGTATTTT; CDR3: CATHLGGATDTQYF
D: NA; length: 15; V: TRBV13; J: TRBJ2-7; size: NA; DNA: TGTGCCAGCAGCAAGACGGGACGGGGAAACTACGAGCAGTACTTC; CDR3: CASSKTGRGNYEQYF
D: TRBD2; length: 13; V: TRBV12-3/TRBV12-4; J: TRBJ2-5; size: NA; DNA: TGTGCCAGCAGGAAACCTAGCGGGAATGAGCAGTACTTC; CDR3: CASRKPSGNEQYF
D: TRBD1; length: 14; V: TRBV7-2; J: TRBJ2-1; size: NA; DNA: TGTGTCAGCAGCGTATGGACAGGGGACAATGAGCAGTTCTTC; CDR3: CVSSVWTGDNEQFF
D: TRBD1; length: 16; V: TRBV6-6; J: TRBJ1-2; size: NA; DNA: TGTGCCAGCAGTTACCTACTTTTACAGGGGGACCATGGCTACACCTTC; CDR3: CASSYLLLQGDHGYTF
D: TRBD1; length: 16; V: TRBV7-8; J: TRBJ2-7; size: NA; DNA: TGTGCCAGCAGCCCCTTCCTCCGGGACAGGGGGGACGAGCAGTACTTC; CDR3: CASSPFLRDRGDEQYF
D: TRBD1; length: 13; V: TRBV6-5; J: TRBJ1-2; size: NA; DNA: TGTGCCAGCAGCTACGACAGGGAACTTGGCTACACCTTC; CDR3: CASSYDRELGYTF
D: TRBD2; length: 15; V: TRBV12-3/TRBV12-4; J: TRBJ2-1; size: NA; DNA: TGTGCCAGCAGTCCTGGGGGGACTAGCGCCAATGAGCAGTTCTTC; CDR3: CASSPGGTSANEQFF
D: TRBD2; length: 15; V: TRBV12-3/TRBV12-4; J: TRBJ2-2; size: NA; DNA: TGTGCCAGCAGTTCTCTAGCGGAGAACACCGGGGAGCTGTTTTTT; CDR3: CASSSLAENTGELFF